Each of the 16 T cell receptor beta chains below was sequenced from the same sample in a study of cytomegalovirus exposure and HLA in healthy donors. The PCR made use of 60 Vbeta and 13 Jbeta primers. This table comes from immunoSEQ multiplex PCR, and its TCRdb copy is limited to in-frame clones, with some not included. This repertoire includes some 110,000 clones. The specimen was PBMCs. These receptors all stem from a man aged 35 to 55 in good health and CMV-seropositive.

The rearrangement links TRBV2 to TRBJ2-7; weak D call: TRBD2 (6 bases). Trimming left V 0 bases short and J 5 bases short, with 17 bases between. This CDR3 is 16 amino acids long. Germline V gene sequence: CDR1 SNHLY, CDR2 FYNNEI. The CDR3 DNA follows: TGTGCCAGCAGTGAAGCGCGGGGCAGCAAGTCTGACGAGCAGTACTTC. This encodes CASSEARGSKSDEQYF.

The chain recombines TRBV7-8 with TRBJ1-4; TRBD1 matches at 9 bases. The CDR3 is made up of 15 amino acids. Germline CDR1 is SGHVS and CDR2 is FQNEAQ. After removal of 5 bases from V and 4 bases from J, the junction contained 5 bases not matched to a gene. The CDR3 spells CASSVRTGVNEKLFF. The CDR3 DNA reads TGTGCCAGCAGCGTAAGGACAGGGGTTAATGAAAAACTGTTTTTT.

Details on this clone: A read error may account for a junction end that differs from germline. The chain carries TRBV25-1 and TRBJ1-4, with 10 bases lining up with TRBD1. This CDR3 has 17 residues. The germline V gene has CDR1 MGHDK and CDR2 SYGVNS. CDR3 DNA: TGTACCAGCAGTGAATACGGACAGGGGGGAGCTAATGAAAAACTGTTTTTT. Protein sequence: CTSSEYGQGGANEKLFF.

This chain links TRBV28 with TRBJ2-3, with a possible D match to TRBD2 (5 bases). The ends were cut back, 7 bases at V and 3 bases at J, with 17 bases in the middle. Germline V gives CDR1 MDHEN, CDR2 SYDVKM. This CDR3 has 15 residues. CDR3 sequence reads: CASTGGLIDTDTQYF. CDR3 DNA: TGTGCCAGCACTGGAGGACTCATAGATACAGATACGCAGTATTTT.

The chain is built from TRBV9 and TRBJ2-2, with 12 bases identical to TRBD2. The CDR3 sequence is 16 residues long. Germline CDR1 SGDLS, CDR2 YYNGEE. J was trimmed by 7 bases and V by 3 bases; bases with no gene match: 7. The CDR3 loop reads CASSERLAGVLGELFF. CDR3 sequence (DNA): TGTGCCAGCAGCGAACGACTAGCGGGAGTTCTCGGGGAGCTGTTTTTT.

The chain recombines TRBV18 with TRBJ1-2; 7 bases are a match to TRBD1. The CDR3 is 13 amino acids. Trimming cost V 6 bases and J 3 bases; bases outside gene matches: 4. The germline V gene encodes CDR1 KGHSH and CDR2 LQKENI. CDR3 in DNA: TGTGCCAGCTCCCTCAGGGGGGACTATGGCTACACCTTC. Encoded protein: CASSLRGDYGYTF.

The chain recombines TRBV6-5 with TRBJ2-7, with D perhaps matching TRBD1 (5 bases). CDR3 length: 12 amino acids. Looked up from germline, CDR1 is MNHEY and CDR2 is SVGAGI. V gave up 8 bases and J gave up 7 bases, with 15 bases separating them. This chain's CDR3 is CASATGIGEQYF. The CDR3 nucleotides are TGTGCCAGCGCAACAGGTATAGGAGAGCAGTACTTC.

This chain uses TRBV6-5 with TRBJ2-2, with a possible D match to TRBD2 (5 bases). CDR1 is MNHEY, CDR2 SVGAGI, per germline. Trimming left V 0 bases short and J 3 bases short, with 8 bases between. The CDR3 spans 15 residues. CDR3 sequence: CASSYSPGYTGELFF. CDR3 coding DNA: TGTGCCAGCAGTTACTCTCCGGGGTACACCGGGGAGCTGTTTTTT.

CDR3 protein: CASSYRTSGGAGEQYF. CDR3 nucleotide sequence: TGTGCCAGCAGTTACAGGACTAGCGGAGGGGCTGGGGAGCAGTACTTC. The chain has TRBV6-5 and TRBJ2-7, with 10 bases identical to TRBD2. CDR1 is MNHEY, CDR2 SVGAGI, per germline. The V segment lost 2 bases and the J segment 7 bases; nucleotides outside the gene matches: 11. CDR3 size: 16 residues.

V usage is TRBV4-3 and J usage is TRBJ2-7; 7 nucleotides agree with TRBD1. Germline values: CDR1 LGHNA, CDR2 YSLEER. This CDR3 is 13 amino acids long. The V segment lost 1 base and the J segment 3 bases; nucleotides outside the gene matches: 0. The chain's CDR3 is CASSQGTGYEQYF. In nucleotides, the CDR3 is TGCGCCAGCAGCCAAGGGACAGGCTACGAGCAGTACTTC.

This sequence joins TRBV10-3 and TRBJ1-4, with TRBD1 matching over 7 bases. CDR3 length equals 14 residues. Germline-derived CDR1 and CDR2 are ENHRY and SYGVKD. The junction had 6 bases not matched to a gene; V was cut back by 3 bases and J by 8 bases. CDR3 region: CAISDRQGQEKLFF. The CDR3 coding sequence is TGTGCCATCAGTGATAGACAGGGACAGGAAAAACTGTTTTTT.

The genes are TRBV5-1 and TRBJ1-5; no reliable D call. Germline V gene sequence: CDR1 SGHRS, CDR2 YFSETQ. The CDR3 runs to 13 residues. V lost 3 bases and J lost 7, with 11 bases in between. CDR3 in amino acids: CASSSDGAQPQHF. The CDR3 DNA follows: TGCGCCAGCAGCTCCGACGGAGCGCAGCCCCAGCATTTT.

Notes on this clone: One end of the junction does not line up with germline, which may come from a read error. The rearrangement links TRBV4-3 to TRBJ1-1, with TRBD1 matching 7 bases. This CDR3 spans 15 amino acids. Germline CDR1 and CDR2: LGHNA and YSLEER. The DNA of the CDR3 is TGCGCCCGCAGCCGTTCGGGACAGTCTATCACCGAAGCTTTCTTT. Its protein is CARSRSGQSITEAFF.

The chain is built from TRBV7-8 and TRBJ2-7, with 12 bases fitting TRBD2. Germline V gene sequence: CDR1 SGHVS, CDR2 FQNEAQ. V was clipped by 4 bases and J by 6 bases; unmatched bases: 7. The CDR3 sequence is 15 residues long. The CDR3 bases are TGTGCCAGCAGCTATACGACTAGCGGGAGCAGCGAGCAGTACTTC. Translated: CASSYTTSGSSEQYF.

As DNA, the CDR3 is TGTGCCACCGTCTTAATTTTAGCTGGGGCCGAGACCTACGAGCAGTACTTC. The encoded protein is CATVLILAGAETYEQYF. V and J are TRBV21-1 and TRBJ2-7; the DNA was not compared with TRBD1, the D call given in the table. TRBV21-1 is tagged as a pseudogene. This CDR3 is built from 17 residues.

The chain recombines TRBV14 with TRBJ2-2; D gene uncertain. V was cut by 2 bases and J by 6 bases, with 13 bases left in between. CDR1 is SGHDN and CDR2 is FVKESK in the germline V gene. The CDR3 has 15 amino acids. In DNA, the CDR3 is TGTGCCAGCAGCCAACGACCCTCTAGTGCCGGGGAGCTGTTTTTT. This gives the protein CASSQRPSSAGELFF.